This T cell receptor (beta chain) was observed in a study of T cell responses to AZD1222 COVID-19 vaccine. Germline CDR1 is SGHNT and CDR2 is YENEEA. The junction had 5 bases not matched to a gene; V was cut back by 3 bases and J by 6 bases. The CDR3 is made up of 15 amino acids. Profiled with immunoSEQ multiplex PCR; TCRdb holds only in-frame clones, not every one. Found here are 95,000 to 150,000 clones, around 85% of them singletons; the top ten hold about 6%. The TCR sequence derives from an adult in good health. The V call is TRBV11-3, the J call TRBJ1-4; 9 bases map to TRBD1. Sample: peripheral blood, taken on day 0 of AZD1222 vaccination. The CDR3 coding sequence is TGTGCCAGCAGCTTCCAGACAGGGGGTCATGAAAAACTGTTTTTT. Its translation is CASSFQTGGHEKLFF.